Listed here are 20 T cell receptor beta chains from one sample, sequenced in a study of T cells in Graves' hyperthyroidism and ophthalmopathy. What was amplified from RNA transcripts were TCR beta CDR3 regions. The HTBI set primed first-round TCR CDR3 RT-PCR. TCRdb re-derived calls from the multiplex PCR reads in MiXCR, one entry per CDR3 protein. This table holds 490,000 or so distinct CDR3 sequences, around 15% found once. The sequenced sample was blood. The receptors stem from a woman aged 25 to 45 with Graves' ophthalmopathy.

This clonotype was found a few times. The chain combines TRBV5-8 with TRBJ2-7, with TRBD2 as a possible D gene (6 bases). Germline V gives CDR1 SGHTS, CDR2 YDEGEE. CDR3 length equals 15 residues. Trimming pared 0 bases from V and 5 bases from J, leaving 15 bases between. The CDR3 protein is CASSLVTEGRDEQYF. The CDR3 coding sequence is TGTGCCAGCAGCTTGGTAACGGAGGGGCGGGACGAGCAGTACTTC. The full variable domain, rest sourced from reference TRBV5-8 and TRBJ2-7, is EAGVTQSPTHLIKTRGQQATLRCSPISGHTSVYWYQQALGLGLQFLLWYDEGEERNRGNFPPRFSGRQFPNYSSELNVNALELEDSALYLCASSLVTEGRDEQYFGPGTRLTVT.

CDR3 residues: CASSRSTNYNEQFF. The DNA of the CDR3 is TGCGCCAGCAGCCGAAGCACCAACTACAATGAGCAGTTCTTC. The gene calls are TRBV4-3 and TRBJ2-1; D not certain. This CDR3 comprises 14 residues. The V gene lost 4 bases and the J gene lost 3 bases, with 10 bases spanning the gap. Germline CDR1 LGHNA, CDR2 YSLEER.

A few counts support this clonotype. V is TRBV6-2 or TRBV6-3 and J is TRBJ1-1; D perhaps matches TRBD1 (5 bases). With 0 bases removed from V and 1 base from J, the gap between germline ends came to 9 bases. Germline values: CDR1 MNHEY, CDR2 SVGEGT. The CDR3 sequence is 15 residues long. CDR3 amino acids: CASSYSTGANTEAFF. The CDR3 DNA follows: TGTGCCAGCAGTTACTCGACCGGGGCGAACACTGAAGCTTTCTTT.

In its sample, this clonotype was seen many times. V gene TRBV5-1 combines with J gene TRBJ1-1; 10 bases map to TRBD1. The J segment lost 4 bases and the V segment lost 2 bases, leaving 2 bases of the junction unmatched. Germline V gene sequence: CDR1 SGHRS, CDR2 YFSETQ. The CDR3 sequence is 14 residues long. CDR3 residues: CASSFGQGGTEAFF. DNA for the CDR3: TGCGCCAGCAGCTTCGGACAGGGGGGCACTGAAGCTTTCTTT.

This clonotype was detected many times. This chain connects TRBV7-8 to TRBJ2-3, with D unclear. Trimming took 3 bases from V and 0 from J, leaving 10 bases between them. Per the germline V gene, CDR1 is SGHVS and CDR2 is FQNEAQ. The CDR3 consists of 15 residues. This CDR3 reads CASSFTRSSTDTQYF. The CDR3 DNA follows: TGTGCCAGCAGCTTTACCCGATCTAGCACAGATACGCAGTATTTT.

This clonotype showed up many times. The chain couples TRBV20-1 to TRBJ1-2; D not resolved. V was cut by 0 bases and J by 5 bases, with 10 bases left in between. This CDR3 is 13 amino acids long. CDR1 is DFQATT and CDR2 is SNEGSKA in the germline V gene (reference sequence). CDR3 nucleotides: TGCAGTGCTAGAGATAGTGTTGGTTATGGCTACACCTTC. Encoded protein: CSARDSVGYGYTF.

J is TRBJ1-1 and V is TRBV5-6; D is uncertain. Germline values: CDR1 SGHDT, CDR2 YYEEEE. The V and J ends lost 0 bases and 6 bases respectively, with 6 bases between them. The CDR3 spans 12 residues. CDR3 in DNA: TGTGCCAGCAGCTTGGAGTTGTCTGAAGCTTTCTTT. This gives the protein CASSLELSEAFF. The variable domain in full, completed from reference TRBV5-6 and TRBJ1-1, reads DAGVTQSPTHLIKTRGQQVTLRCSPKSGHDTVSWYQQALGQGPQFIFQYYEEEERQRGNFPDRFSGHQFPNYSSELNVNALLLGDSALYLCASSLELSEAFFGQGTRLTVV.

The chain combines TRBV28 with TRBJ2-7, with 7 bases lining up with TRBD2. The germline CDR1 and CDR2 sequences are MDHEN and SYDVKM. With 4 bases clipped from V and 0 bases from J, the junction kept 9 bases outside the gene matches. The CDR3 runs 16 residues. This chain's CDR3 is CASSSLAELRSYEQYF. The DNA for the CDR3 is TGTGCCAGCAGTTCCCTAGCGGAGTTACGCTCCTACGAGCAGTACTTC.

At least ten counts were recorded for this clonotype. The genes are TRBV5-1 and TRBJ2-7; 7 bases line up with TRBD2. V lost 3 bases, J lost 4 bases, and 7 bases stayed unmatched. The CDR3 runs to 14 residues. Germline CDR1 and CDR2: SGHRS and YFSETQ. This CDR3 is CASSSKERGYEQYF. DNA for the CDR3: TGCGCCAGCAGCTCCAAGGAGCGGGGTTACGAGCAGTACTTC.

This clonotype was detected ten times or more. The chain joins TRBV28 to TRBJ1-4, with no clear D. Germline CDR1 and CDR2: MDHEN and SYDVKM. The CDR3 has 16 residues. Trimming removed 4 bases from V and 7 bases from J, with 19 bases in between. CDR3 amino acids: CASSSSTLGRSEKLFF. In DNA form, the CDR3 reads TGTGCCAGCAGTTCATCTACCCTAGGGAGGAGTGAAAAACTGTTTTTT. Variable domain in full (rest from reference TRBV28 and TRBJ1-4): DVKVTQSSRYLVKRTGEKVFLECVQDMDHENMFWYRQDPGLGLRLIYFSYDVKMKEKGDIPEGYSVSREKKERFSLILESASTNQTSMYLCASSSSTLGRSEKLFFGSGTQLSVL.

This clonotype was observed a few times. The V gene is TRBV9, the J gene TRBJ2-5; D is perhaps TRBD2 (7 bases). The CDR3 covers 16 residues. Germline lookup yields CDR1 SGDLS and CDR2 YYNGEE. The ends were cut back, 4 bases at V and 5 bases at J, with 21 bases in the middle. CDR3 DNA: TGTGCCAGCAGCTCAAAAGGGGGGGTCCAAGGTGAGACCCAGTACTTC. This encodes CASSSKGGVQGETQYF.

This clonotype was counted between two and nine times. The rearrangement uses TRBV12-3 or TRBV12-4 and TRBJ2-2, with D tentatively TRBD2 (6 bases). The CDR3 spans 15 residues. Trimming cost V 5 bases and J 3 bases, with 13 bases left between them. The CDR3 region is CASSRGWGDTGELFF. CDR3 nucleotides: TGTGCCAGCAGTCGGGGTTGGGGGGACACCGGGGAGCTGTTTTTT.

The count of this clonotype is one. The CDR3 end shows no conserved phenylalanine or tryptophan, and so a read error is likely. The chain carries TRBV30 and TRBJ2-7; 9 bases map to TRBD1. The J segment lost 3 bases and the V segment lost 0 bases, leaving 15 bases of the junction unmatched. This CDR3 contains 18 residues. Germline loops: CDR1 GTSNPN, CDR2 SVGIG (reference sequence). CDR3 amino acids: CAWSVNFLVGTGLYEQYL. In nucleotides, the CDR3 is TGTGCCTGGAGTGTAAACTTTTTGGTGGGGACAGGGCTCTACGAGCAGTACCTC.

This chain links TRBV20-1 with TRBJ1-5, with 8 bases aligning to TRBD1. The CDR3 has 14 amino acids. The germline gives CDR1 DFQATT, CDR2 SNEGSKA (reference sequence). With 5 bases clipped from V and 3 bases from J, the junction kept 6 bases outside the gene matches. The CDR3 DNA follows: TGCAGTGCTCCAGACAGGGGTTACAATCAGCCCCAGCATTTT. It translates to CSAPDRGYNQPQHF.

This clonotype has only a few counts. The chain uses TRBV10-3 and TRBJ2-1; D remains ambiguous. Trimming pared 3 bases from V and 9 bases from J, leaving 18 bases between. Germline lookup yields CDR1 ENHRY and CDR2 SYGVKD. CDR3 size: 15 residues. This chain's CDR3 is CAISDQAAKNGEQFF. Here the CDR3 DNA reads TGTGCCATCAGTGACCAGGCTGCAAAAAACGGTGAGCAGTTCTTC.

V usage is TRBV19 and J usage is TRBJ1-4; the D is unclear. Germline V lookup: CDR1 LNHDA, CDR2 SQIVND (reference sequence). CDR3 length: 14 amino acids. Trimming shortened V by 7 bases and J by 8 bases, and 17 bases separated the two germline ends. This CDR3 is CASTNPGRLEKLFF. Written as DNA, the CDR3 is TGTGCCAGTACCAACCCCGGACGGCTGGAAAAACTGTTTTTT.

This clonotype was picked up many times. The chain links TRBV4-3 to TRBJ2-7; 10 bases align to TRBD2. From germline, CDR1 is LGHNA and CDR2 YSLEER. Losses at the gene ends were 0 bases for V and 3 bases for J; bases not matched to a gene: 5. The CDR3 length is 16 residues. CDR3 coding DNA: TGCGCCAGCAGCCAAGACCCTAGCGGGGGAGTCTACGAGCAGTACTTC. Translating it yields CASSQDPSGGVYEQYF.

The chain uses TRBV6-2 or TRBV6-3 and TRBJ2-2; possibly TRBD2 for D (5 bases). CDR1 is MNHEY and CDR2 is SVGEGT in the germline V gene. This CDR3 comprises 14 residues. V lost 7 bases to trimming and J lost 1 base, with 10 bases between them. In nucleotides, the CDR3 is TGTGCCAGCACTAGGACTGTGAACACCGGGGAGCTGTTTTTT. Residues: CASTRTVNTGELFF.

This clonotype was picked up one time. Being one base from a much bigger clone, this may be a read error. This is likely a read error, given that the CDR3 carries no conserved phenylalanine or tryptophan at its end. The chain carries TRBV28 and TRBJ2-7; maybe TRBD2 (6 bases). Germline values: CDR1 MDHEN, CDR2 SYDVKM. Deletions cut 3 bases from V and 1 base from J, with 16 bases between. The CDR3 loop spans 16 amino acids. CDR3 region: CASSFSRDFQSYEQYL. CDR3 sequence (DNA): TGTGCCAGCAGTTTCAGCCGGGACTTCCAATCCTACGAGCAGTACCTC.

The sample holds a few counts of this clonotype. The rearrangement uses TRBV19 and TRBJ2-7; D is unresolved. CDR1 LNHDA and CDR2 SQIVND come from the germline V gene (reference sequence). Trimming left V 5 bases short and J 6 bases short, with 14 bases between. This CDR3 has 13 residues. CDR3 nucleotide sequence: TGTGCCAGTAGTTGGGCCAGTACAAGCGAGCAGTACTTC. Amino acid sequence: CASSWASTSEQYF. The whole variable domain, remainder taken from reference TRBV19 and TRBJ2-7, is DGGITQSPKYLFRKEGQNVTLSCEQNLNHDAMYWYRQDPGQGLRLIYYSQIVNDFQKGDIAEGYSVSREKKESFPLTVTSAQKNPTAFYLCASSWASTSEQYFGPGTRLTVT.